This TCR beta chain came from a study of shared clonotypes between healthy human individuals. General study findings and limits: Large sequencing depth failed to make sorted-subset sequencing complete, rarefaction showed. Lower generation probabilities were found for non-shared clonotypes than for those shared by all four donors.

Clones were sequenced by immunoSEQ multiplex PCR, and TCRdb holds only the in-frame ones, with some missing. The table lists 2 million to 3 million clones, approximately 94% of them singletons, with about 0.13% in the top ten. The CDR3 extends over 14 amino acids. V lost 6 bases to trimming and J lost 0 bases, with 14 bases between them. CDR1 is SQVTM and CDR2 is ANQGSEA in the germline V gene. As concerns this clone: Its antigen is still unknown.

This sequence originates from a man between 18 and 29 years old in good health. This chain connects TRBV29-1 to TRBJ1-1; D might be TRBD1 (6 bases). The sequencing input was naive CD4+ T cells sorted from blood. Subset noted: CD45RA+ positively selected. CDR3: CSVARQVMNTEAFF. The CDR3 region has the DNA TGCAGCGTGGCCCGACAGGTTATGAACACTGAAGCTTTCTTT. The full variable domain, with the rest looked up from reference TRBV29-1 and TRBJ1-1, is SAVISQKPSRDICQRGTSLTIQCQVDSQVTMMFWYRQQPGQSLTLIATANQGSEATYESGFVIDKFPISRPNLTFSTLTVSNMSPEDSSIYLCSVARQVMNTEAFFGQGTRLTVV.